The clone carrying this T cell receptor (beta chain) was counted once. Its specificity is unknown. This record belongs to a study of shared clonotypes between healthy human individuals. Study information: A donor's plate count was three for CD4 naive and three for CD4 memory; CD8 naive had two and CD8 memory one.

The assay was immunoSEQ multiplex PCR, and TCRdb's table has in-frame clones only and misses some. The data contain hundreds of thousands of clones, about three quarters of them seen just once; the ten biggest clones take up about 1.8%. Study results and limitations: Generally, naive subsets came out with larger estimated richness than memory subsets. It was the non-shared clonotypes that had lower generation probabilities than clonotypes shared by all four donors.

The ends lost 0 bases at V and 8 bases at J; junction bases unmatched: 11. This CDR3 contains 18 residues. Germline-derived CDR1 and CDR2 are ENHRY and SYGVKD. Sequencing was performed on memory CD4+ T cells sorted from blood. Subset: CD45RA-negative fraction. This clonotype was obtained from a woman between 25 and 40 years old in good health. The rearrangement uses TRBV10-3 and TRBJ2-1; 12 bases fit TRBD2. The CDR3 DNA follows: TGTGCCATCAGTGAGTCCCGGACTAGCGGGACTATTAGGGATGAGCAGTTCTTC. It codes for CAISESRTSGTIRDEQFF.